This entry lists 25 T cell receptor beta chains sequenced from one sample in a study of blood T cell repertoires in COVID-19. Assay used: immunoSEQ multiplex PCR; TCRdb lists only in-frame clones, some missing. The sample gives some 46,000 clones, approximately 90% of which show up once; 15% is in the top ten. The source material was peripheral blood. Receptors were obtained from a man in his fifties or sixties with active COVID-19.

The chain combines TRBV18 with TRBJ2-7, with a possible D match to TRBD2 (5 bases). In germline, CDR1 is KGHSH, CDR2 LQKENI. Trimming pared 0 bases from V and 2 bases from J, leaving 8 bases between. CDR3 length: 14 amino acids. The CDR3 protein is CASSPPFGAYEQYF. The CDR3 nucleotides read TGTGCCAGCTCACCACCCTTCGGGGCCTACGAGCAGTACTTC.

V is TRBV30 and J is TRBJ1-6; the D gene is possibly TRBD1 (5 bases). This CDR3 comprises 14 residues. The germline V gene encodes CDR1 GTSNPN and CDR2 SVGIG (reference sequence). Trimming left V 3 bases short and J 4 bases short, with 10 bases between. The DNA for the CDR3 is TGTGCCTGGAGCGGAGGGGCATATAATTCACCCCTCCACTTT. It is translated as CAWSGGAYNSPLHF. The variable domain in full, completed from reference TRBV30 and TRBJ1-6, reads SQTIHQWPATLVQPVGSPLSLECTVEGTSNPNLYWYRQAAGRGLQLLFYSVGIGQISSEVPQNLSASRPQDRQFILSSKKLLLSDSGFYLCAWSGGAYNSPLHFGNGTRLTVT.

The V and J genes are TRBV27 and TRBJ1-5; D not resolved. This CDR3 is 12 amino acids long. With 4 bases removed from V and 7 bases from J, the gap between germline ends came to 8 bases. The germline V gene has CDR1 MNHEY and CDR2 SMNVEV (reference sequence). In DNA, the CDR3 is TGTGCCAGCAGTTCACTGAACCAGCCCCAGCATTTT. Translating it yields CASSSLNQPQHF.

This chain links TRBV5-4 with TRBJ2-3, with 14 positions matching TRBD2. Per germline, CDR1 SGHNT and CDR2 YYREEE (reference sequence). Unmatched junction bases numbered 3, after V lost 3 bases and J lost 6 bases. The CDR3 runs 15 residues. The CDR3 loop reads CASSSRLAGGDTQYF. In nucleotides, the CDR3 is TGTGCCAGCAGCTCCAGACTAGCGGGAGGGGATACGCAGTATTTT. Using reference TRBV5-4 and TRBJ2-3 for the parts outside the CDR3, the full variable domain is ETGVTQSPTHLIKTRGQQVTLRCSSQSGHNTVSWYQQALGQGPQFIFQYYREEENGRGNFPPRFSGLQFPNYSSELNVNALELDDSALYLCASSSRLAGGDTQYFGPGTRLTVL.

This clone was seen only once. The chain joins TRBV30 to TRBJ2-1, with D perhaps matching TRBD1 (6 bases). The CDR3 runs to 14 residues. Germline V CDR1 and CDR2: GTSNPN, SVGIG (reference sequence). The V end lost 2 bases, the J end lost 0 bases, and 8 bases lay between the germline ends. The CDR3 loop is CAWSTGSSYNEQFF. The CDR3 coding sequence is TGTGCCTGGAGTACAGGGAGCTCCTACAATGAGCAGTTCTTC. Based on the CDR3 plus reference TRBV30 and TRBJ2-1, the full variable domain is SQTIHQWPATLVQPVGSPLSLECTVEGTSNPNLYWYRQAAGRGLQLLFYSVGIGQISSEVPQNLSASRPQDRQFILSSKKLLLSDSGFYLCAWSTGSSYNEQFFGPGTRLTVL.

This chain connects TRBV11-3 to TRBJ1-6; TRBD1 is a possible D gene (5 bases). CDR1 SGHNT and CDR2 YENEEA come from the germline V gene. CDR3 length: 13 residues. V was pared by 6 bases and J by 6 bases, with 9 bases between. Here the CDR3 DNA reads TGTGCCAGCAGTATGGGGGGTAATTCACCCCTCCACTTT. It yields the protein CASSMGGNSPLHF.

The chain has TRBV6-4 and TRBJ2-2; 8 bases map to TRBD2. The V gene end was trimmed by 0 bases and the J gene end by 1 base; junction bases not matched to a gene: 10. The germline CDR1 and CDR2 sequences are MRHNA and SNTAGT. This CDR3 is 19 amino acids long. Written as DNA, the CDR3 is TGTGCCAGCAGTGACTCCGGGCTAGCGGGTGAGGGGAACACCGGGGAGCTGTTTTTT. It codes for CASSDSGLAGEGNTGELFF.

The V and J genes are TRBV19 and TRBJ2-3, with TRBD1 as a possible D gene (6 bases). This CDR3 is 13 amino acids long. The germline V and J ends were trimmed by 7 bases and 2 bases, with 10 bases remaining between them. Germline-derived CDR1 and CDR2 are LNHDA and SQIVND (reference sequence). The CDR3 nucleotides are TGTGCCAGTACTTGGGGGCACACAGATACGCAGTATTTT. Protein sequence: CASTWGHTDTQYF.

V is TRBV19 and J is TRBJ1-5; TRBD1 might be the D (5 bases). Trimming left V 6 bases short and J 4 bases short, with 10 bases between. The length of the CDR3 is 13 residues. Germline loops: CDR1 LNHDA, CDR2 SQIVND (reference sequence). In DNA, the CDR3 is TGTGCCAGTAGCAGGGCCATAAATCAGCCCCAGCATTTT. This sequence encodes CASSRAINQPQHF.

This clone showed up just a few times. The rearrangement uses TRBV9 and TRBJ1-1; D remains unclear. The V gene's germline CDR1 is SGDLS and CDR2 YYNGEE. CDR3 length: 13 amino acids. V lost 2 bases and J 0 bases, leaving 5 bases between the germline ends. In DNA, the CDR3 is TGTGCCAGCAGCGTTGCGGTGAACACTGAAGCTTTCTTT. The encoded protein is CASSVAVNTEAFF.

The chain combines TRBV7-3 with TRBJ2-5; 10 bases align to TRBD1. Germline-derived CDR1 and CDR2 are SGHTA and FQGTGA. This CDR3 spans 13 amino acids. V lost 5 bases and J lost 6; bases outside the gene matches: 3. CDR3: CASSTGQGKTQYF. The DNA of the CDR3 is TGTGCCAGCAGCACGGGACAGGGGAAGACCCAGTACTTC.

The J gene is TRBJ2-2, the V gene TRBV10-3; 9 bases fit TRBD2. The CDR3 length is 15 residues. The V gene end was trimmed by 6 bases and the J gene end by 3 bases; junction bases not matched to a gene: 5. The germline V gene encodes CDR1 ENHRY and CDR2 SYGVKD. CDR3 amino acids: CAIRLASGDTGELFF. CDR3 in DNA: TGTGCCATCAGGTTGGCTAGCGGGGACACCGGGGAGCTGTTTTTT.

This chain uses TRBV7-8 with TRBJ1-1; perhaps TRBD1 as D (5 bases). Germline CDR1 is SGHVS and CDR2 is FQNEAQ. The CDR3 has 16 residues. V lost 3 bases, J lost 3 bases, and 17 bases lay in between. The CDR3: CASSFVQGRWDTEAFF. The DNA for the CDR3 is TGTGCCAGCAGCTTTGTGCAGGGTAGGTGGGACACTGAAGCTTTCTTT.

V and J are TRBV24-1 and TRBJ2-1; 9 bases match TRBD2. The V and J ends lost 3 bases and 0 bases, in that order; junction bases with no gene match: 2. Germline CDR1 is KGHDR and CDR2 is SFDVKD. CDR3 length equals 16 residues. CDR3 protein: CATSDDSGSSYNEQFF. CDR3 bases: TGTGCCACCAGTGATGATAGCGGGAGCTCCTACAATGAGCAGTTCTTC.

This chain links TRBV18 with TRBJ1-3, with 7 bases identical to TRBD1. The ends lost 2 bases at V and 4 bases at J; junction bases unmatched: 2. This CDR3 comprises 14 residues. The germline gives CDR1 KGHSH, CDR2 LQKENI. This chain's CDR3 is CASSPRGRGNTIYF. For the CDR3, the DNA is TGTGCCAGCTCACCAAGGGGGCGCGGAAACACCATATATTTT.

The chain carries TRBV5-1 and TRBJ2-5; TRBD1 matches at 11 bases. Germline V gene sequence: CDR1 SGHRS, CDR2 YFSETQ. The CDR3 has 14 residues. The trim removed 7 bases at V and 4 bases at J, leaving 6 bases unmatched. The CDR3 DNA reads TGCGCCAGCCGGAGGGACAGGGGGACAGAGACCCAGTACTTC. Protein sequence: CASRRDRGTETQYF.

This clone has only one observation. The chain recombines TRBV3-1 (or the pseudogene TRBV3-2) with TRBJ2-2; tentatively, D is TRBD1 (5 bases). CDR3 size: 15 residues. The V end lost 0 bases, the J end lost 8 bases, and 13 bases lay between the germline ends. Germline V gives CDR1 LGHDT, CDR2 YNNKEL (reference sequence). For the CDR3, the DNA is TGTGCCAGCAGCCAAGATCTGGCTACAGGAGGGGAGCTGTTTTTT. Residues: CASSQDLATGGELFF.

The chain is built from TRBV7-9 and TRBJ1-2, with 9 bases aligning to TRBD1. This CDR3 spans 15 amino acids. Looked up from germline, CDR1 is SEHNR and CDR2 is FQNEAQ (reference sequence). After removal of 5 bases from V and 6 bases from J, the junction contained 10 bases not matched to a gene. CDR3 sequence reads: CASSGYRGQFNGYTF. The CDR3 DNA sequence: TGTGCCAGCAGCGGATACAGGGGGCAATTCAATGGCTACACCTTC.

The CDR3 DNA reads as TGTGCCAGCTCACTTCCGCAGCGCCGCTATAATTCACCCCTCCACTTT. Its protein product is CASSLPQRRYNSPLHF. The J gene is TRBJ1-6, the V gene TRBV18; D gene unclear. With 4 bases removed from V and 3 bases from J, the gap between germline ends came to 13 bases. The CDR3 has 16 amino acids. CDR1 is KGHSH and CDR2 is LQKENI in the germline V gene.

V usage is TRBV30 and J usage is TRBJ1-6; D gene uncertain. The V gene's germline CDR1 is GTSNPN and CDR2 SVGIG (reference sequence). This CDR3 is built from 12 residues. The V gene lost 2 bases and the J gene lost 7 bases, with 6 bases spanning the gap. CDR3 sequence: CAWSPTNSPLHF. The DNA of the CDR3 is TGTGCCTGGAGTCCTACCAATTCACCCCTCCACTTT.

This rearrangement joins TRBV5-4 to TRBJ2-7; the match to TRBD2 covers 7 bases. This CDR3 has 13 amino acids. Germline V gene data show CDR1 as SGHNT and CDR2 as YYREEE (reference sequence). After removal of 4 bases from V and 1 base from J, the junction contained 2 bases not matched to a gene. Here the CDR3 reads CASSQGLSYEQYF. In DNA form, the CDR3 reads TGTGCCAGCAGCCAGGGACTATCCTACGAGCAGTACTTC.

The chain employs TRBV18 and TRBJ2-5, with a possible D match to TRBD2 (5 bases). The CDR3 loop spans 14 amino acids. Trimming took 1 base from V and 0 from J, leaving 6 bases between them. CDR1 and CDR2 (germline): KGHSH, LQKENI. This CDR3 reads CASSPLANQETQYF. The CDR3 DNA is TGTGCCAGCTCACCACTAGCGAACCAAGAGACCCAGTACTTC.

CDR3 DNA: TGTGCCAGCAGCTTCAGCCTGACAGGGGGATCACCCCTCCACTTT. As protein: CASSFSLTGGSPLHF. The chain employs TRBV5-5 and TRBJ1-6; 9 nucleotides align to TRBD1. V dropped 2 bases and J dropped 10; count of bases not matched to a gene: 7. CDR1 is SGHKS, CDR2 YYEKEE, per germline (reference sequence). This CDR3 comprises 15 residues.

The sample holds one count of this clone. The chain links TRBV18 to TRBJ2-1; 7 nucleotides align to TRBD1. The CDR3 consists of 15 residues. Trimming at V came to 4 bases and at J to 5 bases, leaving 8 bases not matched to a gene. CDR1 is KGHSH and CDR2 is LQKENI in the germline V gene. The CDR3 DNA reads as TGTGCCAGCTCACAGGGACAGACATTAAACAATGAGCAGTTCTTC. Its translation is CASSQGQTLNNEQFF.

The chain recombines TRBV6-1 with TRBJ2-5, with D perhaps TRBD2 (7 bases). The CDR3 is made up of 15 amino acids. Trimming stripped 1 base from V and 6 bases from J, with 15 bases between. CDR1 is MNHNS and CDR2 is SASEGT in the germline V gene. The CDR3 reads CASSEGTGGPKTQYF. CDR3 nucleotides: TGTGCCAGCAGTGAAGGCACGGGGGGCCCGAAGACCCAGTACTTC.